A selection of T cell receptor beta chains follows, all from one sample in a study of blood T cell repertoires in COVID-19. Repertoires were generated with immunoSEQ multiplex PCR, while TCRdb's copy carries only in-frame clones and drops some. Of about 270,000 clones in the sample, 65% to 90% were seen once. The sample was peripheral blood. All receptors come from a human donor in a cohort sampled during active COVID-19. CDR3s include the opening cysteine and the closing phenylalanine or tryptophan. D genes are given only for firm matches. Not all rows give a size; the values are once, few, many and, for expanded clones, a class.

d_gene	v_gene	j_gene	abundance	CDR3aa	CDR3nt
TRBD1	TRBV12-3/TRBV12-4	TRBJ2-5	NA	CASRPGQGWTQYF	TGTGCCAGCAGGCCGGGACAGGGCTGGACCCAGTACTTC
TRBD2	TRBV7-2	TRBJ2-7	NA	CASSFSGREGNEQYF	TGTGCCAGCAGCTTTAGCGGGAGGGAAGGCAACGAGCAGTACTTC
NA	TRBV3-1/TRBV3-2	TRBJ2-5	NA	CASSQGVTQYF	TGTGCCAGCAGCCAAGGAGTGACCCAGTACTTC
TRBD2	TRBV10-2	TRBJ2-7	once	CASSESGGTSGREQYF	TGCGCCAGCAGTGAGTCTGGAGGGACTAGCGGGAGAGAGCAGTACTTC
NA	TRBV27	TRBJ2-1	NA	CASSLVVFNEQFF	TGTGCCAGCAGTTTGGTAGTTTTCAATGAGCAGTTCTTC
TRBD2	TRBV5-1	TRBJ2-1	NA	CASSFSGSSGNEQFF	TGCGCCAGCAGCTTTAGCGGGAGTTCCGGGAATGAGCAGTTCTTC
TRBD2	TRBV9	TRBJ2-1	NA	CASSVALGLAGVGEQFF	TGTGCCAGCAGCGTAGCTTTAGGACTAGCGGGAGTGGGTGAGCAGTTCTTC
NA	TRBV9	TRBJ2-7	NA	CASSRYREDHEQYF	TGTGCCAGCAGCAGATACAGGGAAGACCACGAGCAGTACTTC
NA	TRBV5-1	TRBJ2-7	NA	CASSLGGTYEQYF	TGCGCCAGCAGCTTGGGAGGAACCTACGAGCAGTACTTC
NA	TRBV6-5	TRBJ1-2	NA	CASRLKTGIDYGYTF	TGTGCCAGCAGATTGAAAACAGGGATCGACTATGGCTACACCTTC
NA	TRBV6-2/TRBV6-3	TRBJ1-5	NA	CASSGRISGSTNQPQHF	TGTGCCAGCAGTGGAAGGATTTCGGGATCAACCAATCAGCCCCAGCATTTT
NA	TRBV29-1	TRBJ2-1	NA	CSVGADSASHEQFF	TGCAGCGTTGGAGCGGATTCGGCTAGCCATGAGCAGTTCTTC
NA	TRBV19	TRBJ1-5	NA	CASSTPRGPNRHHSNQPQHF	TGTGCCAGTAGTACCCCCAGGGGCCCGAACCGACACCATAGCAATCAGCCCCAGCATTTT
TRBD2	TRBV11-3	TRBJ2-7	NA	CASSPTPLAGVSEQYF	TGTGCCAGCAGCCCTACCCCCCTAGCGGGAGTTTCCGAGCAGTACTTC
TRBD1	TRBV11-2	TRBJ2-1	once	CASSKDRDNEQFF	TGTGCCAGCAGCAAGGACAGGGACAATGAGCAGTTCTTC
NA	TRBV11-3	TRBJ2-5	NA	CASSLGGRETQYF	TGTGCCAGCAGCTTAGGAGGGCGAGAGACCCAGTACTTC
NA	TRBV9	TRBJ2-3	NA	CASSVDSASAGTDTQYF	TGTGCCAGCAGCGTAGATTCGGCTAGCGCCGGCACAGATACGCAGTATTTT
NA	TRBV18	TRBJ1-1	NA	CASSPMIFGGVVNTEAFF	TGTGCCAGCTCACCAATGATATTTGGGGGGGTGGTGAACACTGAAGCTTTCTTT
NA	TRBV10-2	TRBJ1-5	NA	CASSDVNRGASNQPQHF	TGCGCCAGCAGTGATGTAAATCGGGGGGCCAGCAATCAGCCCCAGCATTTT
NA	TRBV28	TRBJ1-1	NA	CASKRVTEAFF	TGTGCCAGCAAGAGGGTCACTGAAGCTTTCTTT
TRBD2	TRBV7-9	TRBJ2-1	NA	CASSISGSGSYNEQFF	TGTGCCAGCAGCATTAGCGGGAGTGGTTCCTACAATGAGCAGTTCTTC
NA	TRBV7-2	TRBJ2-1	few	CASSIGSQSYNEQFF	TGTGCCAGCAGCATAGGCTCCCAGTCGTACAATGAGCAGTTCTTC
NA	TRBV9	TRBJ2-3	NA	CASSVGPDADTQYF	TGTGCCAGCAGCGTCGGTCCTGATGCAGATACGCAGTATTTT
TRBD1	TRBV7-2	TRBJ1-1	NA	CASSLLDRAGTEAFF	TGTGCCAGCAGCTTATTGGACAGGGCGGGTACTGAAGCTTTCTTT
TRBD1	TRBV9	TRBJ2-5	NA	CASSPRTGRETQYF	TGTGCCAGCAGCCCCCGGACAGGGAGAGAGACCCAGTACTTC
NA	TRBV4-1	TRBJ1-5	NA	CASSPKEFASSNQPQHF	TGCGCCAGCAGCCCTAAAGAGTTCGCGTCTAGCAATCAGCCCCAGCATTTT
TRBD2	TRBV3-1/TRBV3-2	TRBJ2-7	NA	CASTTGRALPQYF	TGTGCCAGCACCACGGGGAGGGCCCTGCCGCAGTACTTC
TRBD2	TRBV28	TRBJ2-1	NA	CASSLRQVALAGGHNEQFF	TGTGCCAGCAGTTTACGACAGGTTGCCTTAGCGGGGGGTCACAATGAGCAGTTCTTC
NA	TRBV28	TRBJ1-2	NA	CASKRGSSQGGYTF	TGTGCCAGCAAAAGGGGGTCCTCCCAAGGAGGCTACACCTTC
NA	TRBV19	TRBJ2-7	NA	CASSNLDFYEQYF	TGTGCCAGTAGTAACCTGGACTTTTACGAGCAGTACTTC
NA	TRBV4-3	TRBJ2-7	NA	CASSQGWAGAYEQYF	TGCGCCAGCAGCCAAGGATGGGCAGGGGCCTACGAGCAGTACTTC
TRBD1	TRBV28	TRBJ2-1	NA	CASSSSGTGQGNEQFF	TGTGCCAGCAGTTCCTCAGGGACAGGTCAGGGTAATGAGCAGTTCTTC
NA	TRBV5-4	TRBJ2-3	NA	CASHSGTITDTQYF	TGTGCCAGTCACAGCGGGACAATCACAGATACGCAGTATTTT
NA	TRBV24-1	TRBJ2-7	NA	CATSGQTSGSYEQYF	TGTGCCACCAGTGGACAGACGTCCGGCTCCTACGAGCAGTACTTC
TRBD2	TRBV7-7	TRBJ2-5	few	CASSPSGMNRETQYF	TGTGCCAGCAGTCCTAGCGGGATGAACCGAGAGACCCAGTACTTC
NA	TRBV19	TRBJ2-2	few	CASSPTGNTGELFF	TGTGCCAGTAGTCCCACGGGGAACACCGGGGAGCTGTTTTTT
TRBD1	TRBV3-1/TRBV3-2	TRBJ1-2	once	CASSGGQRLNYGYTF	TGTGCCAGCTCCGGGGGACAGAGATTAAACTATGGCTACACCTTC
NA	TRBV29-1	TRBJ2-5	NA	CSVENSQETQYF	TGCAGCGTTGAAAACAGCCAAGAGACCCAGTACTTC
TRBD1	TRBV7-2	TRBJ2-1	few	CASSIRGQAYNEQFF	TGTGCCAGCAGCATCAGGGGGCAGGCCTACAATGAGCAGTTCTTC
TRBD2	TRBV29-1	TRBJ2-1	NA	CSLFREGNEQFF	TGCAGCCTTTTCAGGGAGGGGAATGAGCAGTTCTTC
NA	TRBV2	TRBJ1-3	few	CASSESSGNTIYF	TGTGCCAGCAGTGAGTCTTCCGGAAACACCATATATTTT
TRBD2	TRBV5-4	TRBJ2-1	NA	CASSLGSGRASVYSEQFF	TGTGCCAGCAGCTTGGGGAGCGGGAGGGCCTCCGTTTACAGTGAGCAGTTCTTC
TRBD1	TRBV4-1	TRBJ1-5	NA	CASSRTGKNQPQHF	TGCGCCAGCAGCCGGACAGGTAAAAATCAGCCCCAGCATTTT
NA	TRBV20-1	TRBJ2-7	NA	CSAREEGQYF	TGCAGTGCTAGAGAAGAGGGACAGTACTTC
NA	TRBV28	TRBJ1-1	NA	CAITSLPGEAFF	TGTGCCATCACGTCCCTACCGGGGGAAGCTTTCTTT
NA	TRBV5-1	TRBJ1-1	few	CASRQAGDTEAFF	TGCGCCAGCAGGCAAGCGGGGGACACTGAAGCTTTCTTT
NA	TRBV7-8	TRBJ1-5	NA	CASSLAGGSPSNQPQHF	TGTGCCAGCAGCTTAGCGGGGGGAAGTCCTTCCAATCAGCCCCAGCATTTT